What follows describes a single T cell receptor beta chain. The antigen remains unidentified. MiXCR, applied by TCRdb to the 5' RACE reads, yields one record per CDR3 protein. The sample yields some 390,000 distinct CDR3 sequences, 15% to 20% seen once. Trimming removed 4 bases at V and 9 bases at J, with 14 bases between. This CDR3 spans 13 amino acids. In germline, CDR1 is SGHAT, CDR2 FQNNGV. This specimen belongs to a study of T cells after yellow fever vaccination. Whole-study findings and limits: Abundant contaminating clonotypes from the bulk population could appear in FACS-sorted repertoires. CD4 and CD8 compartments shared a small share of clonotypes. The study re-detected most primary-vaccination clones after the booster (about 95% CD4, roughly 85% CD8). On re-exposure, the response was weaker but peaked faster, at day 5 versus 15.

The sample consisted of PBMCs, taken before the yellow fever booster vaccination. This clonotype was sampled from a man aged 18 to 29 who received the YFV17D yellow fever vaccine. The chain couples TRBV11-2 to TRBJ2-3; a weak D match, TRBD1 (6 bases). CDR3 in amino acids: CASSWNRATTQYF. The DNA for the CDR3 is TGTGCCAGCAGCTGGAACAGGGCCACGACGCAGTATTTT.